This TCR beta chain was profiled in a study of T cell changes during pregnancy in multiple sclerosis. Profiling relied on immunoSEQ multiplex PCR, and the TCRdb table lists in-frame clones only, not all of them. The table lists approximately 44,000 clones, around nine tenths of them singletons. The CDR3 has 15 residues. Germline CDR1 reads SGHKS; CDR2 reads YYEKEE (reference sequence). Trimming removed 4 bases from V and 6 bases from J; junction bases left unmatched: 8. This sample comprised CD4+ T cells from peripheral blood mononuclear cells, obtained in the first trimester of pregnancy. The receptor's source is a female donor with multiple sclerosis, enrolled in a pregnancy study. The chain uses TRBV5-5 and TRBJ1-5; 9 bases line up with TRBD1. The CDR3 here is CASSRAGTGSQPQHF. Here the CDR3 DNA reads TGTGCCAGCAGCCGAGCCGGGACAGGGAGTCAGCCCCAGCATTTT.